Presented here are 5 T cell receptor beta chains from one specimen sequenced in a study of molecular identifiers for immune sequencing clone quantification. One entry per CDR3 protein, called by TCRdb with MiXCR from the PCR reads. The table records about 630,000 distinct CDR3 sequences, roughly 25% of them present only once. Sequenced sample: naive CD8+ T cells from blood, with Jurkat cell RNA spiked in. Subset given: FACS-sorted CD8+CD4-CCR7+CD45RA+ naive T cells. Receptor source: a human donor in good health. Some libraries in this study had Jurkat cell RNA spiked in.

This clonotype appeared a few times. The J gene is TRBJ2-3, the V gene TRBV21-1; TRBD2 reflects the table's D call only, with no check against the DNA. TRBV21-1 counts as a pseudogene. CDR3 length equals 19 residues. The CDR3 loop is CASSPQNPGLALNTDTQYF. DNA of the CDR3: TGTGCCAGCAGCCCTCAGAACCCGGGACTAGCGCTTAACACAGATACGCAGTATTTT.

The V call is TRBV14, the J call TRBJ2-7, with D perhaps matching TRBD2 (6 bases). From germline, CDR1 is SGHDN and CDR2 FVKESK. The germline V and J ends were trimmed by 2 bases and 6 bases, with 17 bases remaining between them. The length of the CDR3 is 15 residues. DNA of the CDR3: TGTGCCAGCAGCCAACTAACTAGCCCCAGGCGCGAGCAGTACTTC. As protein: CASSQLTSPRREQYF.

This clonotype was recorded once. A clone one base away is much larger, so this may be a read error. This sequence joins TRBV5-6 and TRBJ2-3, with D unclear. Germline CDR1 is SGHDT and CDR2 is YYEEEE. V lost 0 bases and J 4 bases, leaving 12 bases between the germline ends. This CDR3 has 15 residues. This CDR3 reads CASSLESPGPDTQYF. CDR3 in DNA: TGTGCCAGCAGCTTGGAGTCCCCTGGGCCAGATACGCAGTATTTT. Using reference TRBV5-6 and TRBJ2-3 for the parts outside the CDR3, the full variable domain is DAGVTQSPTHLIKTRGQQVTLRCSPKSGHDTVSWYQQALGQGPQFIFQYYEEEERQRGNFPDRFSGHQFPNYSSELNVNALLLGDSALYLCASSLESPGPDTQYFGPGTRLTVL.

This clonotype has a count of ten or more. The genes are TRBV29-1 and TRBJ1-1; D not resolved. Germline V gene lookup returns CDR1 SQVTM and CDR2 ANQGSEA. The CDR3 is made up of 15 amino acids. V lost 0 bases, J lost 0 bases, and 11 bases lay in between. The CDR3 nucleotides read TGCAGCGTTGAAGATGCCGGCAGCATGAACACTGAAGCTTTCTTT. Protein sequence: CSVEDAGSMNTEAFF.

The rearrangement joins TRBV27 to TRBJ1-1, with 9 bases that match TRBD1. With 4 bases clipped from V and 5 bases from J, the junction kept 5 bases outside the gene matches. The CDR3 covers 14 residues. CDR1 and CDR2 (germline): MNHEY, SMNVEV (reference sequence). The CDR3 bases are TGTGCCAGCAGTTCACAGGGGGCAGGTACTGAAGCTTTCTTT. Its translation: CASSSQGAGTEAFF.